A selection of T cell receptor beta chains follows, all from one sample in a study of cytomegalovirus exposure and HLA in healthy donors. Profiling relied on immunoSEQ multiplex PCR, and the TCRdb table lists in-frame clones only, not all of them. The data show 80,000 to 90,000 clones, 95% to 98% seen once. The sequenced material came from PBMCs. These receptors all come from a man in his late teens or twenties in good health and CMV-seronegative. The CDR3 runs from the conserved cysteine through the conserved F or W. A D gene is named only where the DNA matches it firmly. Rows may omit the clone size; those that give it use once, few, many or a size class.

V	J	D	size	CDR3	DNA
TRBV6-5	TRBJ2-3	TRBD2	-	CASSSSGRKADTQYF	TGTGCCAGCAGTTCGAGCGGGAGGAAAGCGGATACGCAGTATTTT
TRBV5-6	TRBJ2-1	-	-	CASSLPLNEQFF	TGTGCCAGCAGCCTACCCCTGAATGAGCAGTTCTTC
TRBV2	TRBJ2-7	-	-	CASSEYGTYEQYF	TGTGCCAGCAGTGAATACGGGACCTACGAGCAGTACTTC
TRBV5-1	TRBJ1-5	TRBD1	-	CASSPGGTGGEGKPQHF	TGCGCCAGCAGCCCCGGCGGGACAGGGGGCGAGGGGAAGCCCCAGCATTTT
TRBV4-1	TRBJ2-3	-	-	CASSRTSTDTQYF	TGCGCCAGCAGCCGGACTAGCACAGATACGCAGTATTTT
TRBV27	TRBJ2-5	TRBD1	-	CASSPTGPQETQYF	TGTGCCAGCAGTCCGACAGGGCCCCAAGAGACCCAGTACTTC
TRBV6-5	TRBJ1-1	-	-	CASKDSRNTEAFF	TGTGCCAGCAAAGACAGCAGGAACACTGAAGCTTTCTTT
TRBV6-5	TRBJ2-7	-	few	CASSYLAQGYEQYF	TGTGCCAGCAGCTACCTTGCGCAGGGGTACGAGCAGTACTTC
TRBV11-2	TRBJ2-1	-	-	CASSPSSASSYNEQFF	TGTGCCAGCAGCCCCTCAAGCGCCAGCTCCTACAATGAGCAGTTCTTC
TRBV9	TRBJ2-7	-	-	CASSGQSSGYEQYF	TGTGCCAGCAGCGGACAGAGTTCCGGCTACGAGCAGTACTTC
TRBV7-9	TRBJ2-1	TRBD2	-	CASSSKPGLAGESREQFF	TGTGCCAGCAGCTCAAAGCCGGGACTAGCGGGAGAAAGTAGGGAGCAGTTCTTC
TRBV5-4	TRBJ2-7	-	-	CASSLLGGLAYEQYF	TGTGCCAGCAGCTTGCTCGGGGGACTCGCCTACGAGCAGTACTTC
TRBV21-1	TRBJ2-1	-	-	CASSKGGSYNEQFF	TGTGCCAGCAGCAAAGGAGGGAGCTACAATGAGCAGTTCTTC
TRBV6-6	TRBJ1-2	-	-	CASTTGNYGYTF	TGTGCCAGCACCACAGGGAATTATGGCTACACCTTC
TRBV7-2	TRBJ1-5	TRBD1	few	CASSVAGQGAGQPQHF	TGTGCCAGCAGCGTCGCAGGACAGGGGGCGGGGCAGCCCCAGCATTTT
TRBV21-1	TRBJ2-2	-	-	CASSLQASSGGNTGELFF	TGTGCCAGCAGCCTTCAAGCCTCGAGCGGTGGTAACACCGGGGAGCTGTTTTTT
TRBV29-1	TRBJ2-3	TRBD1	-	CSVEGGQGGLDTQYF	TGCAGCGTTGAAGGGGGACAGGGGGGGTTGGATACGCAGTATTTT
TRBV9	TRBJ2-3	TRBD2	-	CASSVSAGGTDTQYF	TGTGCCAGCAGCGTATCAGCGGGAGGGACAGATACGCAGTATTTT
TRBV7-9	TRBJ1-1	-	-	CASSFINTEAFF	TGTGCCAGCAGCTTTATTAACACTGAAGCTTTCTTT
TRBV5-4	TRBJ2-1	TRBD1	-	CASSYSSGQVNEQFF	TGTGCCAGCAGCTACTCTTCGGGACAGGTGAATGAGCAGTTCTTC
TRBV29-1	TRBJ2-2	TRBD2	-	CSVVLAGGSRNTGELFF	TGCAGCGTTGTACTAGCGGGAGGGTCGAGGAACACCGGGGAGCTGTTTTTT
TRBV19	TRBJ2-7	-	-	CASSYRGTSYEQYF	TGTGCCAGTAGTTACCGCGGGACCTCCTACGAGCAGTACTTC
TRBV9	TRBJ2-1	-	-	CASSVVGSGLSSYNEQFF	TGTGCCAGCAGCGTAGTCGGTAGCGGCCTTAGCTCCTACAATGAGCAGTTCTTC
TRBV6-4	TRBJ2-1	TRBD2	-	CASSRLAGSSYNEQFF	TGTGCCAGCAGCCGGCTAGCGGGAAGCTCCTACAATGAGCAGTTCTTC
TRBV5-1	TRBJ2-1	-	-	CASSRDIDNEQFF	TGCGCCAGCAGCAGGGACATCGACAATGAGCAGTTCTTC
TRBV28	TRBJ2-7	TRBD1	-	CASSPWSRQGFSYEQYF	TGTGCCAGCAGCCCCTGGTCTCGACAGGGTTTCTCCTACGAGCAGTACTTC
TRBV11-3	TRBJ2-1	-	-	CASSLDSGYNEQFF	TGTGCCAGCAGCTTAGATTCGGGTTACAATGAGCAGTTCTTC
TRBV7-8	TRBJ1-4	-	-	CASSLAWSGNEKLFF	TGTGCCAGCAGCTTAGCGTGGTCAGGGAATGAAAAACTGTTTTTT
TRBV9	TRBJ1-4	TRBD1	once	CASSVGTGREKLFF	TGTGCCAGCAGCGTAGGGACAGGGCGGGAAAAACTGTTTTTT
TRBV6-5	TRBJ1-1	-	-	CASRNRIDTEAFF	TGTGCCAGCAGGAACAGGATTGACACTGAAGCTTTCTTT
TRBV2	TRBJ2-1	-	-	CASSEGTPTNEQFF	TGTGCCAGCAGTGAGGGGACTCCAACCAATGAGCAGTTCTTC
TRBV6-1	TRBJ2-5	TRBD1	-	CASSPRDRYETQYF	TGTGCCAGCAGCCCCCGGGACAGGTACGAGACCCAGTACTTC
TRBV5-1	TRBJ2-3	-	-	CASSRSGDTQYF	TGCGCCAGCAGCCGGTCCGGAGATACGCAGTATTTT
TRBV7-9	TRBJ2-2	-	-	CASSREPLLNTGELFF	TGTGCCAGCAGTCGCGAACCGCTCTTGAACACCGGGGAGCTGTTTTTT
TRBV28	TRBJ2-3	-	-	CASSVTGSMLDTQYF	TGTGCCAGCAGCGTAACGGGGAGTATGTTAGATACGCAGTATTTT
TRBV5-1	TRBJ1-3	TRBD1	-	CASHTGTGIHGNTIYF	TGCGCCAGCCACACCGGGACAGGCATACATGGAAACACCATATATTTT